The entry below describes one T cell receptor beta chain. The sample comes from a study of blood T cell repertoires in COVID-19. As for the study in general: Both acute and convalescent COVID-19 samples were obtained from the United States, Italy and Spain.

As processed by the authors: By means of reference gene primer amplification, nucleated cell counts were estimated. The table came from immunoSEQ multiplex PCR; TCRdb's copy has only in-frame clones and leaves some out. That table furnishes V, J and clone size, whereas the DNA furnished D and trimming. The data contain fewer than 150,000 clones, about 86% of them singletons. V lost 4 bases, J lost 0 bases, and 2 bases stayed unmatched. CDR3 size: 15 residues. Looked up from germline, CDR1 is ENHRY and CDR2 is SYGVKD. Sequences were obtained from peripheral blood. The sequence was collected from a woman aged 40-49 years with acute or convalescent COVID-19. This chain joins TRBV10-3 and TRBJ2-3; TRBD1 agrees at 9 bases. The CDR3 protein is CAISGTGDSTDTQYF. For the CDR3, the DNA is TGTGCCATCAGTGGGACAGGGGATAGCACAGATACGCAGTATTTT.